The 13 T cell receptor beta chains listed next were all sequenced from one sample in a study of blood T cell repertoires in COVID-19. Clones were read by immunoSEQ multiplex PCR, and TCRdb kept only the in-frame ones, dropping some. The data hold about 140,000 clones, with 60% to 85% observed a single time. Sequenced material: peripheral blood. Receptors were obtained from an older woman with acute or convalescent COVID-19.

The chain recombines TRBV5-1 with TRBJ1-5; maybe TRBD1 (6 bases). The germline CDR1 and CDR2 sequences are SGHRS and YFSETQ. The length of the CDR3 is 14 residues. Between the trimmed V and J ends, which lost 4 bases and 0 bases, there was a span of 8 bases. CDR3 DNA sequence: TGCGCCAGCAGCCCGGACAGTAGCAATCAGCCCCAGCATTTT. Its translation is CASSPDSSNQPQHF.

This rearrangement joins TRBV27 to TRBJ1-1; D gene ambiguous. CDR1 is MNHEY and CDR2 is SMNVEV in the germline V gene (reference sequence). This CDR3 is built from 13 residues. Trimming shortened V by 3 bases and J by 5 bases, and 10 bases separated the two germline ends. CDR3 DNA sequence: TGTGCCAGCAGTTTCCCCGGGAGGACTGAAGCTTTCTTT. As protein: CASSFPGRTEAFF.

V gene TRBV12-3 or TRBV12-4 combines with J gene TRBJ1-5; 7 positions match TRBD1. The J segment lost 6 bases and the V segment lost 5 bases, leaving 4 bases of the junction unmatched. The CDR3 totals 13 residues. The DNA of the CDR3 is TGTGCCAGCAGTCAATCAGGGGGTCAGCCCCAGCATTTT. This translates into CASSQSGGQPQHF.

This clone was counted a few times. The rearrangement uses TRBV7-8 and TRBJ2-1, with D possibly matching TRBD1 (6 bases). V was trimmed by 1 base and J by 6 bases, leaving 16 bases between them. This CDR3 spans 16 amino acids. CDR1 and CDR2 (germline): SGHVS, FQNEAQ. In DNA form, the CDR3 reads TGTGCCAGCAGCTTAGTTAAAGGGACAAGTTTCAATGAGCAGTTCTTC. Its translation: CASSLVKGTSFNEQFF.

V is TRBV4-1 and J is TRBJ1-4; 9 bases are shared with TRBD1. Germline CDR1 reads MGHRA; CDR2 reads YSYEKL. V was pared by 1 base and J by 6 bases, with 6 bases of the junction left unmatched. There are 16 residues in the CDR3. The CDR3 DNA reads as TGCGCCAGCAGCCAAGGGGGGGACAGGGCCGATGAAAAACTGTTTTTT. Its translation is CASSQGGDRADEKLFF.

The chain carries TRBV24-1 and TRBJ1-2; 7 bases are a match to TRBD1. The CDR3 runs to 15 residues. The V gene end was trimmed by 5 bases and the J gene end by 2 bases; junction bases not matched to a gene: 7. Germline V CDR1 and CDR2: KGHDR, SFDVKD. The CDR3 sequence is CATSGRTGSNYGYTF. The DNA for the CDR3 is TGTGCCACCAGTGGCCGGACAGGTTCAAACTATGGCTACACCTTC.

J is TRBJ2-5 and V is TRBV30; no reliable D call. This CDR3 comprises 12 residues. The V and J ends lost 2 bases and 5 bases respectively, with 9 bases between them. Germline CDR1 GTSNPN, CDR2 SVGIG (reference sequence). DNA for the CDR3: TGTGCCTGGAGTCAATATGCGGAGACCCAGTACTTC. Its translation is CAWSQYAETQYF.

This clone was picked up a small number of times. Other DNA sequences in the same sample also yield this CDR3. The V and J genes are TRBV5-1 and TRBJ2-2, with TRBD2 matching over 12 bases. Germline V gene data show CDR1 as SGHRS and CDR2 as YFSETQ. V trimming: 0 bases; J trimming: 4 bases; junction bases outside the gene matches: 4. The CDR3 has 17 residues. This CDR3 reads CASSLGLAGVGTGELFF. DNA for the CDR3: TGCGCCAGCAGCTTGGGACTAGCGGGAGTAGGCACCGGGGAGCTGTTTTTT.

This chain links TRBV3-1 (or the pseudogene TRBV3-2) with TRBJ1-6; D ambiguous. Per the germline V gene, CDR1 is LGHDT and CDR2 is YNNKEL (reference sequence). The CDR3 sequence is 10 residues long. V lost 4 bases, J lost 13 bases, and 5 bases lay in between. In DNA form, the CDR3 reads TGTGCCAGCAGCCCCCTCCCCCTCCACTTT. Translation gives CASSPLPLHF.

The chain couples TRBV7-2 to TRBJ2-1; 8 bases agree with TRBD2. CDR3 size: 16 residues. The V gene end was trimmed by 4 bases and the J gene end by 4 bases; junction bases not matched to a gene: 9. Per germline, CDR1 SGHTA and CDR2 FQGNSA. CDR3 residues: CASSYPRGLVYNEQFF. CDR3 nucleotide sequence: TGTGCCAGCAGCTACCCTCGGGGACTAGTATACAATGAGCAGTTCTTC.

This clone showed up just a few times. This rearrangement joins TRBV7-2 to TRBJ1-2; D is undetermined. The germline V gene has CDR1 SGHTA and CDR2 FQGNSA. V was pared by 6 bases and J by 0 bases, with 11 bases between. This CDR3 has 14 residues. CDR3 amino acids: CASRRPFANYGYTF. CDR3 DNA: TGTGCCAGCAGGCGCCCATTTGCTAACTATGGCTACACCTTC.

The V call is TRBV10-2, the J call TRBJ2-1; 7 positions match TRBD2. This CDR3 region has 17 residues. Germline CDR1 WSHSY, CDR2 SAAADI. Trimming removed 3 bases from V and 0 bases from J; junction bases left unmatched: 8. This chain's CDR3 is CASSDSRLASSYNEQFF. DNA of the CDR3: TGCGCCAGCAGTGACTCGAGACTAGCCAGCTCCTACAATGAGCAGTTCTTC.

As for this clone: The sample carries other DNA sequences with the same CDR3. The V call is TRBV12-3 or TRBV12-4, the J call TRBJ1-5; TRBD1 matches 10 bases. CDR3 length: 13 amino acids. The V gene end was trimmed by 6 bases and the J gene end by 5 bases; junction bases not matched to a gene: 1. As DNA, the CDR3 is TGTGCCAGCAGGGGACAGGGGTATCAGCCCCAGCATTTT. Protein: CASRGQGYQPQHF.